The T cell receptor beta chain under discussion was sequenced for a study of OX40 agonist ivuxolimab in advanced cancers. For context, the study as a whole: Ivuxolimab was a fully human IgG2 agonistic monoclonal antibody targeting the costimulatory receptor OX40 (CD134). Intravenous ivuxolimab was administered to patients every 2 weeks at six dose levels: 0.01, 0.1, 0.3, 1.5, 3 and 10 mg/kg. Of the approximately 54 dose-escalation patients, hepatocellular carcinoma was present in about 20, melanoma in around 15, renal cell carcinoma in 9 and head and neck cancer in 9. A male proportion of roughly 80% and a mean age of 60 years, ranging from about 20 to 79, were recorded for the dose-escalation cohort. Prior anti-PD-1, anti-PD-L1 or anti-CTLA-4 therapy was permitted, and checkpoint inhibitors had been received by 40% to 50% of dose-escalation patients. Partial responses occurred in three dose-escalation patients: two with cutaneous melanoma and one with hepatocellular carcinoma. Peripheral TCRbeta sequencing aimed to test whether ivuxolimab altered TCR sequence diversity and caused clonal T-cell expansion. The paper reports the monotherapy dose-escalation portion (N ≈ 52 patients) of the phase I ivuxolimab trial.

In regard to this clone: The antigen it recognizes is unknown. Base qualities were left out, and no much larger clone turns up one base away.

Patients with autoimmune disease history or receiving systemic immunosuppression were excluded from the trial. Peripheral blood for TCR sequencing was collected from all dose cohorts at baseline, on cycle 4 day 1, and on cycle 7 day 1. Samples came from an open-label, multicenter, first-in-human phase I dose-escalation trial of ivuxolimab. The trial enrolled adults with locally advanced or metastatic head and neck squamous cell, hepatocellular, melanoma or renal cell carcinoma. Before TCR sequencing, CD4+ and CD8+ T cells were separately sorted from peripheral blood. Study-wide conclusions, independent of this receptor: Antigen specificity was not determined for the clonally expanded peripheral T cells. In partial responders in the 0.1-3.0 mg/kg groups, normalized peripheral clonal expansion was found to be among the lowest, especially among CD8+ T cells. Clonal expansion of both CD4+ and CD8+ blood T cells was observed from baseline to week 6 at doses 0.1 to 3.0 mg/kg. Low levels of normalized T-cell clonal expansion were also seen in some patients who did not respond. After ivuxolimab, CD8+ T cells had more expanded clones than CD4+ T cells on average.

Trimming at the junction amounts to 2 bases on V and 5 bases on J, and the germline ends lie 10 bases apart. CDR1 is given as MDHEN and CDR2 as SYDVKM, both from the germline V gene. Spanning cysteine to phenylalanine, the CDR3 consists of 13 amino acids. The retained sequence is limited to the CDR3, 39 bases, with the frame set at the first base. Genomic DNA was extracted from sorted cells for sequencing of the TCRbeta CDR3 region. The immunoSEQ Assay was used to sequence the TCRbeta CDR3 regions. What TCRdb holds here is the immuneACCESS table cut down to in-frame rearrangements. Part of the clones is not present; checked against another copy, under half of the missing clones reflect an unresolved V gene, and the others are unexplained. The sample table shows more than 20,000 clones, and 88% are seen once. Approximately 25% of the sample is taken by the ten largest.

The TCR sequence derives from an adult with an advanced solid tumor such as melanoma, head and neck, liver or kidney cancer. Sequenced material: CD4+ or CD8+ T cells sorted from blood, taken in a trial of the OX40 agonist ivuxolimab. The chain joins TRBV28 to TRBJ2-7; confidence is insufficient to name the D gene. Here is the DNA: TGTGCCAGCAGTTTAATACAGTCCGACGAGCAGTACTTC. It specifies CASSLIQSDEQYF.